This T cell receptor (beta chain) is drawn from a study of blood T cell repertoires in COVID-19. Original processing notes: Amplified reference gene primers provided the basis for estimating nucleated cell counts. Sequencing was performed with immunoSEQ multiplex PCR; in TCRdb, only in-frame clones are kept and a portion is missing. The D gene and trimming were derived from the DNA, and the V and J assignments and clone size from that table. The sample lists fewer than 85,000 clones, about four fifths occurring once. The sequenced material came from peripheral blood. This receptor was identified in a woman of 80 years or more with active or convalescent COVID-19.

This CDR3 reads CASSLDYRAEAFF. CDR3 nucleotides: TGTGCCAGCAGCTTGGACTACAGAGCCGAAGCTTTCTTT. The chain recombines TRBV7-3 with TRBJ1-1; D is unclear. The germline V gene has CDR1 SGHTA and CDR2 FQGTGA. The length of the CDR3 is 13 residues. Trimming took 3 bases from V and 8 from J, leaving 13 bases between them.